This T cell receptor beta chain was identified in a study of T-cell reconstitution after alpha-beta-depleted transplantation in children. This sample's TCRbeta library carried unique molecular identifier barcodes. In TCRdb, the PCR reads were re-called with MiXCR into one record per CDR3 protein. The top ten clones hold 4% to 6% of a sample with 200,000 to 250,000 distinct CDR3 sequences, roughly a quarter of them seen once. The junction had 5 bases not matched to a gene; V was cut back by 0 bases and J by 6 bases. The CDR3 covers 15 residues. Germline V gene lookup returns CDR1 SGHAT and CDR2 FQNNGV.

The V call is TRBV11-2, the J call TRBJ2-3; TRBD1 matches 8 bases. The material was PBMCs, mostly from graft donor cells, obtained 360 days after TCRalphabeta/CD19-depleted stem cell transplant. This receptor was taken from a female patient aged 2-15 years who had a stem cell transplant for congenital amegakaryocytic thrombocytopenia, so the T cells may come from the graft donor. The CDR3 spells CASSLDHRGFDTQYF. Here the CDR3 DNA reads TGTGCCAGCAGCTTAGATCACAGGGGGTTTGATACGCAGTATTTT.